Below are 28 T cell receptor beta chains sequenced from a single sample in a study of metastatic and nonmetastatic thyroid tumors. From the PCR reads, TCRdb re-called clones with MiXCR. Of 27,000 or so clones in the sample, around 16% were seen once. Every patient was untreated before thyroid surgery. Material for sequencing was blood. The receptors stem from a male donor with papillary thyroid cancer or a benign thyroid nodule (not recorded which). Some clones in this sample may be carry-over from other donors' samples.

Many counts were recorded for this clone. The chain couples TRBV5-4 to TRBJ1-3; D is unresolved. The germline V and J ends were trimmed by 5 bases and 2 bases, with 14 bases remaining between them. CDR3 length equals 15 residues. CDR1 is SGHNT and CDR2 is YYREEE in the germline V gene (reference sequence). The chain's CDR3 is CASRYDPAPGNTIYF. The CDR3 bases are TGTGCCAGCAGATATGACCCGGCCCCTGGAAACACCATATATTTT.

The rearrangement joins TRBV11-1 to TRBJ2-3, with a tentative D call TRBD1 (6 bases). Trimming left V 6 bases short and J 0 bases short, with 13 bases between. The CDR3 runs 15 residues. From germline, CDR1 is SGHAT and CDR2 FQDESV (reference sequence). The CDR3 nucleotides are TGTGCCAGCAGTTCCGACAGGCAAAGCACAGATACGCAGTATTTT. This encodes CASSSDRQSTDTQYF.

In this sample, this clone turned up many times. This chain uses TRBV11-1 with TRBJ1-1; the match to TRBD1 covers 7 bases. The J segment lost 6 bases and the V segment lost 4 bases, leaving 2 bases of the junction unmatched. The CDR3 extends over 12 amino acids. Per germline, CDR1 SGHAT and CDR2 FQDESV (reference sequence). The CDR3 nucleotides read TGTGCCAGCAGCTCAACAGGGGCTGAAGCTTTCTTT. It yields the protein CASSSTGAEAFF.

This clone came up many times. The chain couples TRBV7-2 to TRBJ1-4; TRBD1 matches at 10 bases. This CDR3 has 15 amino acids. V gave up 5 bases and J gave up 7 bases; unmatched junction bases: 7. Germline V CDR1 and CDR2: SGHTA, FQGNSA. CDR3 DNA sequence: TGTGCCAGCAGCCTCACCGGGACAGGGGTTGAAAAACTGTTTTTT. Its translation is CASSLTGTGVEKLFF.

This chain joins TRBV6-5 and TRBJ1-6; D unresolved. V was shortened by 0 bases and J by 9 bases, with 12 bases between the two germline ends. Per germline, CDR1 MNHEY and CDR2 SVGAGI. The CDR3 consists of 15 residues. The CDR3 sequence: CASSYSTVAGSPLHF. CDR3 bases: TGTGCCAGCAGTTACTCGACGGTAGCCGGTTCACCCCTCCACTTT.

This chain connects TRBV20-1 to TRBJ2-5; unclear D gene. Between the trimmed V and J ends, which lost 0 bases and 4 bases, there was a span of 18 bases. Germline V lookup: CDR1 DFQATT, CDR2 SNEGSKA (reference sequence). The CDR3 extends over 16 amino acids. The chain's CDR3 is CSAREGRLGIGETQYF. The CDR3, as DNA: TGCAGTGCTAGAGAAGGTCGCCTAGGGATTGGAGAGACCCAGTACTTC.

The table lists this clone with many counts. The rearrangement links TRBV20-1 to TRBJ2-5, with D possibly being TRBD2 (7 bases). V was shortened by 0 bases and J by 2 bases, with 16 bases between the two germline ends. Per the germline V gene, CDR1 is DFQATT and CDR2 is SNEGSKA (reference sequence). The CDR3 consists of 16 residues. DNA for the CDR3: TGCAGTGCTAGAGATCTTTTAGGGGGGGCACAAGAGACCCAGTACTTC. It encodes CSARDLLGGAQETQYF.

This clone was observed at least ten times. The chain uses TRBV6-1 and TRBJ2-2; D may be TRBD2 (7 bases). Germline lookup yields CDR1 MNHNS and CDR2 SASEGT. V dropped 5 bases and J dropped 1 base, with 11 bases sitting between them. This CDR3 is built from 15 residues. CDR3 sequence (DNA): TGTGCCAGCAGTCGCGGGGGCGGGAACACCGGGGAGCTGTTTTTT. This codes for CASSRGGGNTGELFF.

Many counts were recorded for this clone. The chain links TRBV6-4 to TRBJ1-3, with D tentatively TRBD1 (6 bases). The germline V gene encodes CDR1 MRHNA and CDR2 SNTAGT. Trimming took off 2 bases at V and 4 bases at J, with 15 bases between the two ends. The length of the CDR3 is 16 residues. CDR3 protein: CASSDQGRFKGNTIYF. The DNA of the CDR3 is TGTGCCAGCAGTGACCAGGGGAGGTTCAAAGGAAACACCATATATTTT.

This clone was seen ten or more times. V usage is TRBV2 and J usage is TRBJ2-3; D possibly matches TRBD1 or TRBD2 (5 bases each). Trimming pared 6 bases from V and 4 bases from J, leaving 14 bases between. The germline V gene has CDR1 SNHLY and CDR2 FYNNEI. The CDR3 length is 14 residues. CDR3 residues: CASRSALGADTQYF. CDR3 bases: TGTGCCAGCAGGTCGGCACTAGGGGCAGATACGCAGTATTTT.

As regards this clone: This is likely a read error, given that the CDR3 carries no conserved phenylalanine or tryptophan at its end. The chain couples TRBV6-1 to TRBJ2-2; D not certain. CDR3 length: 16 amino acids. Germline assignment: CDR1 MNHNS and CDR2 SASEGT. Trimming cost V 4 bases and J 0 bases, with 12 bases left between them. This chain's CDR3 is CASSGSQFPNTGELFL. The CDR3 nucleotides read TGTGCCAGCAGTGGCTCTCAGTTTCCGAACACCGGGGAGCTGTTTCTT.

The table lists this clone with many counts. The gene calls are TRBV28 and TRBJ2-3, with D perhaps matching TRBD1 (5 bases). Looked up from germline, CDR1 is MDHEN and CDR2 is SYDVKM. This CDR3 contains 12 residues. V was shortened by 8 bases and J by 2 bases, with 8 bases between the two germline ends. The CDR3 bases are TGTGCCAGCCGAGGACACACAGATACGCAGTATTTT. Translating it yields CASRGHTDTQYF. Full variable domain (remainder filled in from reference TRBV28 and TRBJ2-3): DVKVTQSSRYLVKRTGEKVFLECVQDMDHENMFWYRQDPGLGLRLIYFSYDVKMKEKGDIPEGYSVSREKKERFSLILESASTNQTSMYLCASRGHTDTQYFGPGTRLTVL.

The J gene is TRBJ1-2, the V gene TRBV6-1; 8 bases are shared with TRBD1. The CDR3 length is 15 residues. Germline trimming cut 5 bases from V and 7 bases from J; bases unmatched to any gene: 12. Germline values: CDR1 MNHNS, CDR2 SASEGT. The CDR3 DNA sequence: TGTGCCAGCAGTCCCAGCTCGGGTGACAGGGGTGGCTACACCTTC. Its protein is CASSPSSGDRGGYTF.

This clone was counted ten times or more. The CDR3 sequence: CASSQEGRLAGAYEQYF. CDR3 bases: TGTGCCAGCAGCCAAGAAGGGAGACTAGCGGGGGCCTACGAGCAGTACTTC. The chain has TRBV4-2 and TRBJ2-7; 12 bases fit TRBD2. V lost 0 bases and J lost 2; bases outside the gene matches: 5. The CDR3 runs 17 residues. Looked up from germline, CDR1 is LGHNA and CDR2 is YNFKEQ.

In its sample, this clone was seen many times. The chain recombines TRBV9 with TRBJ2-1; 15 bases are a match to TRBD2. With 4 bases clipped from V and 4 bases from J, the junction kept 6 bases outside the gene matches. The CDR3 sequence is 17 residues long. The V gene's germline CDR1 is SGDLS and CDR2 YYNGEE. CDR3 in amino acids: CASSSRTSGRGYNEQFF. The CDR3 DNA reads TGTGCCAGCAGCTCAAGGACTAGCGGGAGGGGGTACAATGAGCAGTTCTTC.

This clone was found many times. This chain uses TRBV12-3 or TRBV12-4 with TRBJ2-3, with 11 bases fitting TRBD2. CDR3 length: 16 amino acids. The V gene end was trimmed by 6 bases and the J gene end by 2 bases; junction bases not matched to a gene: 7. CDR3 DNA: TGTGCCAGCAGCCCCGGGACTAGCGGCTCCACAGATACGCAGTATTTT. Protein: CASSPGTSGSTDTQYF.

This chain uses TRBV20-1 with TRBJ1-1; D gene unclear. The CDR3 loop spans 10 amino acids. Germline CDR1 DFQATT, CDR2 SNEGSKA (reference sequence). With 6 bases removed from V and 10 bases from J, the gap between germline ends came to 12 bases. The CDR3: CSADIPVAFF. For the CDR3, the DNA is TGCAGTGCCGATATCCCTGTAGCTTTCTTT.

This clone was recorded many times. J is TRBJ2-1 and V is TRBV19; D might be TRBD2 (7 bases). V dropped 6 bases and J dropped 11 bases, with 20 bases sitting between them. Germline CDR1 is LNHDA and CDR2 is SQIVND (reference sequence). CDR3 length equals 14 residues. CDR3 coding DNA: TGTGCCAGTAGGAAAAACCGGGACGGGGGGCAGCAGTTCTTC. Amino acid sequence: CASRKNRDGGQQFF.

Sample share makes this clone medium-sized (0.01 to 0.1%). The V gene is TRBV10-3, the J gene TRBJ2-1, with no clear D. Trimming cost V 0 bases and J 8 bases, with 17 bases left between them. The V gene's germline CDR1 is ENHRY and CDR2 SYGVKD. The CDR3 is 16 residues long. CDR3 nucleotide sequence: TGTGCCATCAGTGAGTCAGACGTCTATGGGGTCGATGAGCAGTTCTTC. This translates into CAISESDVYGVDEQFF.

V usage is TRBV18 and J usage is TRBJ2-1; no clear D. The germline V gene encodes CDR1 KGHSH and CDR2 LQKENI. CDR3 length: 13 amino acids. V was cut by 3 bases and J by 4 bases, with 7 bases left in between. CDR3 region: CASSPPTYNEQFF. CDR3 DNA sequence: TGTGCCAGCTCACCCCCTACATACAATGAGCAGTTCTTC.

This clone was seen ten or more times. CDR3 nucleotide sequence: TGTGCCAGCAGCCATTCGGGCCTCCCAGACCATGAGCAGTTCTTC. Protein: CASSHSGLPDHEQFF. The V gene is TRBV3-1, the J gene TRBJ2-1; D unclear. CDR3 length: 15 residues. Trimming pared 3 bases from V and 8 bases from J, leaving 17 bases between. CDR1 and CDR2 from the germline V gene are LGHDT and YNNKEL (reference sequence).

This clone was found many times. V gene TRBV7-2 combines with J gene TRBJ2-5, with TRBD2 matching 12 bases. The CDR3 contains 16 residues. Germline V gene lookup returns CDR1 SGHTA and CDR2 FQGNSA. Unmatched junction bases numbered 3, after V lost 4 bases and J lost 0 bases. CDR3 protein: CASSYGTSGYQETQYF. The CDR3 DNA reads as TGTGCCAGCAGCTATGGGACTAGCGGGTACCAAGAGACCCAGTACTTC. Variable domain in full (rest from reference TRBV7-2 and TRBJ2-5): GAGVSQSPSNKVTEKGKDVELRCDPISGHTALYWYRQSLGQGLEFLIYFQGNSAPDKSGLPSDRFSAERTGGSVSTLTIQRTQQEDSAVYLCASSYGTSGYQETQYFGPGTRLLVL.

This clone was recorded many times. The chain is built from TRBV9 and TRBJ2-7, with 11 bases lining up with TRBD1. Germline V CDR1 and CDR2: SGDLS, YYNGEE. Trimming took 4 bases from V and 0 from J; bases not matched to a gene: 3. CDR3 size: 15 residues. This CDR3 is CASSRGQGASYEQYF. For the CDR3, the DNA is TGTGCCAGCAGCCGTGGACAGGGGGCCTCCTACGAGCAGTACTTC.

This clone was picked up many times. V gene TRBV7-9 combines with J gene TRBJ2-1; D gene uncertain. Per the germline V gene, CDR1 is SEHNR and CDR2 is FQNEAQ (reference sequence). This CDR3 region has 11 residues. Trimming left V 4 bases short and J 10 bases short, with 8 bases between. The CDR3 DNA is TGTGCCAGCAGCTCAGCTAGAGAGCAGTTCTTC. Translated, it gives CASSSAREQFF.

This clone was recorded many times. The V and J genes are TRBV2 and TRBJ1-6; no clear D. This CDR3 has 12 amino acids. Germline CDR1 is SNHLY and CDR2 is FYNNEI. Trimming removed 4 bases at V and 6 bases at J, with 4 bases between. The CDR3 nucleotides read TGTGCCAGCAGTGGGGGTAATTCACCCCTCCACTTT. Translation: CASSGGNSPLHF.

The rearrangement uses TRBV30 and TRBJ2-6; D possibly corresponds to TRBD1 (5 bases). V gave up 1 base and J gave up 8 bases, with 18 bases separating them. The CDR3 has 16 amino acids. Per germline, CDR1 GTSNPN and CDR2 SVGIG (reference sequence). DNA of the CDR3: TGTGCCTGGAGTGGACTCACCCAGGGCGGCCCCAACGTCCTGACTTTC. This translates into CAWSGLTQGGPNVLTF.

This clone was counted at least ten times. The chain employs TRBV7-9 and TRBJ1-5; unclear D gene. The ends were cut back, 2 bases at V and 8 bases at J, with 10 bases in the middle. The germline gives CDR1 SEHNR, CDR2 FQNEAQ (reference sequence). The CDR3 loop spans 13 amino acids. The CDR3 DNA is TGTGCCAGCAGCTTATACTGGGGTGAGCCCCAGCATTTT. Amino acids: CASSLYWGEPQHF.

This clone was seen ten or more times. This rearrangement joins TRBV6-1 to TRBJ1-6; the D gene is possibly TRBD1 (6 bases). V was trimmed by 6 bases and J by 8 bases, leaving 11 bases between them. The CDR3 runs 13 residues. The germline V gene has CDR1 MNHNS and CDR2 SASEGT. The chain's CDR3 is CASRTDSYSPLHF. The CDR3 coding sequence is TGTGCCAGCAGGACGGACAGTTATTCACCCCTCCACTTT.